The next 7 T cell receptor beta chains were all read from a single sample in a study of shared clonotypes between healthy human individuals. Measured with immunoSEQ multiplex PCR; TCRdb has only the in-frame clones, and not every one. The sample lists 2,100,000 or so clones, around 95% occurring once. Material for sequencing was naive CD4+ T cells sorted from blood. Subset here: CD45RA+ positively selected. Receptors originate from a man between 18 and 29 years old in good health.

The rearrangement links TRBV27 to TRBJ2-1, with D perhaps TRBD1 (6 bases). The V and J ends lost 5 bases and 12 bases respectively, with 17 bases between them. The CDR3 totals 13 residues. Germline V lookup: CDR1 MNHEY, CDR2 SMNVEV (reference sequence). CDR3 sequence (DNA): TGTGCCAGCAGTAGGACAGTTTTTTTTGGGCAGTTCTTC. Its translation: CASSRTVFFGQFF.

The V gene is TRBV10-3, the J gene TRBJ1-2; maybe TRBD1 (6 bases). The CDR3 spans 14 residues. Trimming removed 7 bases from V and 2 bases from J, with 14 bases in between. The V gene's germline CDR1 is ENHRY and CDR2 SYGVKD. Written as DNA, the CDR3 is TGTGCCATCAAGGGGGGGACCCAAAACTATGGCTACACCTTC. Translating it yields CAIKGGTQNYGYTF.

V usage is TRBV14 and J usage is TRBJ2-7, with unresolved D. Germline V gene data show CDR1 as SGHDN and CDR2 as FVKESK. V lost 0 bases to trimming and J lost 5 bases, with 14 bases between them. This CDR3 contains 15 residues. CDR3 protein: CASSQDGLVGNEQYF. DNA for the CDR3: TGTGCCAGCAGCCAAGATGGTCTAGTTGGCAACGAGCAGTACTTC.

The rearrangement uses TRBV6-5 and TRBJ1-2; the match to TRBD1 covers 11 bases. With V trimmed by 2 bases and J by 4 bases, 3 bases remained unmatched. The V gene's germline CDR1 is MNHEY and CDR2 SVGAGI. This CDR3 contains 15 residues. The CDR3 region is CASSYGGQGVYGYTF. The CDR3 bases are TGTGCCAGCAGTTACGGGGGACAGGGGGTCTATGGCTACACCTTC.

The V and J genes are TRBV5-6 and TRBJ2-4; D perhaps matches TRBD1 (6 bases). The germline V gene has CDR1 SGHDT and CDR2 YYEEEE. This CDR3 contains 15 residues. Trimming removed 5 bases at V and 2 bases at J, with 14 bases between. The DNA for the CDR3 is TGTGCCAGCAGAAAAACAGGGACGACCAAAAACATTCAGTACTTC. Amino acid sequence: CASRKTGTTKNIQYF.

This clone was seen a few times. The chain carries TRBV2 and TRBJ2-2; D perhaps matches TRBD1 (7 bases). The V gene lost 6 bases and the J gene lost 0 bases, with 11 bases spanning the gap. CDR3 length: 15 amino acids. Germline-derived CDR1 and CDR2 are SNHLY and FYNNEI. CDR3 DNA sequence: TGTGCCAGCAGGGAGGGACAGTCGAACACCGGGGAGCTGTTTTTT. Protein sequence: CASREGQSNTGELFF.

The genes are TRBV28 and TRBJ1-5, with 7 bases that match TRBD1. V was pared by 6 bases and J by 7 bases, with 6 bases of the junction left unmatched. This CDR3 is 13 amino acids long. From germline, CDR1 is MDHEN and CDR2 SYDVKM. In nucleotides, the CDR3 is TGTGCCAGCAGCCCCACAGGGGTGCAGCCCCAGCATTTT. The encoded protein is CASSPTGVQPQHF.